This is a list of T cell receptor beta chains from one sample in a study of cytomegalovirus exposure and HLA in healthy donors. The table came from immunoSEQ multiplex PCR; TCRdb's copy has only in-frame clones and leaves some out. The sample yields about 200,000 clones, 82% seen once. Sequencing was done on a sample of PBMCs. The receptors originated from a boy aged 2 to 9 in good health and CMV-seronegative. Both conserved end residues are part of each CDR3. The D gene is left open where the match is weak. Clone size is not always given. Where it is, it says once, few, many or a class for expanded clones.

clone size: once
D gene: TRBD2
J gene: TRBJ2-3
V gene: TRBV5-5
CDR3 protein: CASSVQRGRSDTSTDTQYF
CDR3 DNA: TGTGCCAGCAGCGTGCAGCGGGGACGGTCTGATACTAGCACAGATACGCAGTATTTT

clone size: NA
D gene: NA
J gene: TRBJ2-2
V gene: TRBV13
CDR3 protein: CASSLRGWNTGELFF
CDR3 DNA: TGTGCCAGCAGCTTAAGGGGATGGAACACCGGGGAGCTGTTTTTT

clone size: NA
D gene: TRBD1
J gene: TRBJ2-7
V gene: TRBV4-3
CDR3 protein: CASSLIRDSSYEQYF
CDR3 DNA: TGCGCCAGCAGCCTAATCCGGGACAGCTCCTACGAGCAGTACTTC

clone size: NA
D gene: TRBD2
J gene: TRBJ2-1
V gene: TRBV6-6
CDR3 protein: CASSLSGGGYEQFF
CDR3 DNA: TGTGCCAGCAGCCTCAGCGGGGGTGGGTATGAGCAGTTCTTC

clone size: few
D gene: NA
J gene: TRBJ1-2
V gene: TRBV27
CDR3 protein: CARTAETNYGYTF
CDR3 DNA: TGTGCCAGGACAGCCGAGACTAACTATGGCTACACCTTC

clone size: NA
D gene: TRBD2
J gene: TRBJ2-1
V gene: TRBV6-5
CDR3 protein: CASSSAGTSEGNEQFF
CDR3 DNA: TGTGCCAGCAGTTCAGCCGGGACTAGCGAAGGTAATGAGCAGTTCTTC

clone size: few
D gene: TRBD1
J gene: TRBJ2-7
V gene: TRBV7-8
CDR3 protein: CASSLGGTGTYEQYF
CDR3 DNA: TGTGCCAGCAGCTTAGGCGGGACAGGCACCTACGAGCAGTACTTC

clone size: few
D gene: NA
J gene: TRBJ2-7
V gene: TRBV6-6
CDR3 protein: CASSSDRYEQYF
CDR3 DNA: TGTGCCAGCAGCTCGGACAGATACGAGCAGTACTTC

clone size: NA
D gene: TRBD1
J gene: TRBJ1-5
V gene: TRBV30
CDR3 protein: CAWSVQPTGALYQPQHF
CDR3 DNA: TGTGCCTGGAGTGTACAGCCGACAGGGGCTTTATACCAGCCCCAGCATTTT

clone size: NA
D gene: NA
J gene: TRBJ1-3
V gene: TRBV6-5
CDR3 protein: CASSYGRSLGNTIYF
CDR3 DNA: TGTGCCAGCAGTTACGGCCGTAGCCTTGGAAACACCATATATTTT

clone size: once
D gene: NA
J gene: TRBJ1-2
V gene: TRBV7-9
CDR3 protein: CAILSFGGSPGYGYTF
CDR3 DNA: TGTGCCATACTTAGTTTCGGGGGGTCCCCGGGCTATGGCTACACCTTC

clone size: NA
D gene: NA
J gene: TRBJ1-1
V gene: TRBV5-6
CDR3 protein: CASSGQMNTEAFF
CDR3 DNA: TGTGCCAGCAGCGGGCAGATGAACACTGAAGCTTTCTTT

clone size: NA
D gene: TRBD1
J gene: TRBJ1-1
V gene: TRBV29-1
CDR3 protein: CSVPRQGASEAFF
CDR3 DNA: TGCAGCGTTCCGCGGCAGGGGGCATCTGAAGCTTTCTTT

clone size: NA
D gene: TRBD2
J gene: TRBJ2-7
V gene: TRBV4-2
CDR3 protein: CASSQGASSGGTARSYEQYF
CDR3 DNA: TGTGCCAGCAGCCAAGGCGCTTCTAGCGGGGGAACCGCCCGCTCCTACGAGCAGTACTTC

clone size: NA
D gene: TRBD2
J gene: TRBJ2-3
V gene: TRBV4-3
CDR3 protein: CASSQDPLAGDTQYF
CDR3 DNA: TGCGCCAGCAGCCAAGACCCACTAGCGGGGGATACGCAGTATTTT

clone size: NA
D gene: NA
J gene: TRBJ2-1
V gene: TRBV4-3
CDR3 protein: CASSQGIAGYEQFF
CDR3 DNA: TGCGCCAGCAGCCAAGGAATCGCTGGCTATGAGCAGTTCTTC

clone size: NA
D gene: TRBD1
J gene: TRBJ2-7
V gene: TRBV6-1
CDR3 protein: CASTGQGSSYEQYF
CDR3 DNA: TGTGCCAGCACCGGACAGGGTTCTTCCTACGAGCAGTACTTC

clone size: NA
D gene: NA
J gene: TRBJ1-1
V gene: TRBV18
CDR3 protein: CASSPSPRGGGTEAFF
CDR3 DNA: TGTGCCAGCTCACCCTCTCCTCGGGGGGGTGGGACTGAAGCTTTCTTT

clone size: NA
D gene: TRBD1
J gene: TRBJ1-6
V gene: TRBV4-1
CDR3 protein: CASSQGRQGRIGSPLHF
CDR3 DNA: TGCGCCAGCAGCCAAGGTCGACAGGGAAGGATAGGTTCACCCCTCCACTTT

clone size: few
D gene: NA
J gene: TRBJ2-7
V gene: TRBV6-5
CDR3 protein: CASSLAVPSYEQYF
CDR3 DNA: TGTGCCAGCAGTTTGGCGGTACCCTCCTACGAGCAGTACTTC

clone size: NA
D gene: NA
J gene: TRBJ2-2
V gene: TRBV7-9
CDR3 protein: CASSSIQASTNTGELFF
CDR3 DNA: TGTGCCAGCAGCTCCATACAGGCCTCTACGAACACCGGGGAGCTGTTTTTT

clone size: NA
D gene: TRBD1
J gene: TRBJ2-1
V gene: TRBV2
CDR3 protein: CASSAIGTGSYNEQFF
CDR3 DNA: TGTGCCAGCAGCGCAATTGGGACAGGAAGTTACAATGAGCAGTTCTTC

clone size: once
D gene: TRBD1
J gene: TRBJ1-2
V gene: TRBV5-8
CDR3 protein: CASSRKPGQLDTF
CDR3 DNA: TGTGCCAGCAGTCGGAAACCGGGACAGCTGGACACCTTC

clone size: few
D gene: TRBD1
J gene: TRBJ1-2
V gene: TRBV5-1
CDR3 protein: CASRTGFNYGYTF
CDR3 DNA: TGCGCCAGCAGGACAGGGTTTAACTATGGCTACACCTTC

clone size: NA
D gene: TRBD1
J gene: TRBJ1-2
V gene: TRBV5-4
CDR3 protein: CASSSLKTGGNGYTF
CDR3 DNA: TGTGCCAGCAGCTCATTAAAGACAGGGGGCAATGGCTACACCTTC

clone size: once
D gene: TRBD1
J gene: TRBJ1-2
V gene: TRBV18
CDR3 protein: CASSPTSTGDYTF
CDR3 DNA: TGTGCCAGCTCACCAACTTCGACAGGGGACTACACCTTC

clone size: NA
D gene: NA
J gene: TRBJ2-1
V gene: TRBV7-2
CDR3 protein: CASSLWHEQFF
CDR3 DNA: TGTGCCAGCAGTTTGTGGCATGAGCAGTTCTTC

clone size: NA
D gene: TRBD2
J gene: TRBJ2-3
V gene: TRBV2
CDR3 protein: CASSEARTGGSDTQYF
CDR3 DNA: TGTGCCAGCAGTGAAGCGCGAACGGGGGGGTCAGATACGCAGTATTTT

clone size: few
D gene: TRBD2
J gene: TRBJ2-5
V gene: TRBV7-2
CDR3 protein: CASSSQPGGQETQYF
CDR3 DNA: TGTGCCAGCAGCTCCCAACCGGGGGGCCAAGAGACCCAGTACTTC

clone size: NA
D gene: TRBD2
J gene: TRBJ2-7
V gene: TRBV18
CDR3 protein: CASSRGTSGGTYEQYF
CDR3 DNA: TGTGCCAGCTCACGAGGGACTAGCGGGGGGACCTACGAGCAGTACTTC

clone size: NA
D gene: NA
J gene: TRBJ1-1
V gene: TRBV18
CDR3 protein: CASRNSGGFGTEAFF
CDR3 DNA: TGTGCCAGCCGAAACTCTGGCGGGTTCGGCACTGAAGCTTTCTTT

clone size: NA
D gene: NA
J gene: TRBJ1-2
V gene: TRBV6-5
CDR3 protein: CASSYSQGSTYTF
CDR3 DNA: TGTGCCAGCAGTTACTCGCAGGGGTCGACCTACACCTTC

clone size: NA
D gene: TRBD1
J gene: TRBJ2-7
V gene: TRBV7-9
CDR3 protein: CASSLGFRTGKHEQYF
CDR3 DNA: TGTGCCAGCAGCTTGGGCTTTAGGACAGGGAAACACGAGCAGTACTTC

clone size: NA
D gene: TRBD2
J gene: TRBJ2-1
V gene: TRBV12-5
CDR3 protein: CASGLVSSGGGNEQFF
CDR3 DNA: TGTGCTAGTGGTTTGGTTTCTAGCGGGGGGGGCAATGAGCAGTTCTTC

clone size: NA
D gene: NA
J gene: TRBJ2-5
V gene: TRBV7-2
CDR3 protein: CASSWRLGARETQYF
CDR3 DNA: TGTGCCAGCAGCTGGCGGCTAGGAGCCCGAGAGACCCAGTACTTC

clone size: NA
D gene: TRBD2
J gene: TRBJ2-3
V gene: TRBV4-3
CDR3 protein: CASSSRGSGGTDTQYF
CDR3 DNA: TGCGCCAGCAGCTCCCGGGGTAGCGGGGGCACAGATACGCAGTATTTT

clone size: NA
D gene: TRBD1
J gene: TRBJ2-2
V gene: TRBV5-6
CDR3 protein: CASRRGGANTGELFF
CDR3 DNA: TGTGCCAGCAGAAGAGGGGGCGCGAACACCGGGGAGCTGTTTTTT

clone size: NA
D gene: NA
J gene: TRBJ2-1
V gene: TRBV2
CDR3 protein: CASGGGGGASEQFF
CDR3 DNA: TGTGCCAGCGGGGGGGGAGGGGGGGCAAGTGAGCAGTTCTTC

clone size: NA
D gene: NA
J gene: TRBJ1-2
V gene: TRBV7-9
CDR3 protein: CASSLMAVYGYTF
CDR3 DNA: TGTGCCAGCAGCTTAATGGCAGTCTATGGCTACACCTTC

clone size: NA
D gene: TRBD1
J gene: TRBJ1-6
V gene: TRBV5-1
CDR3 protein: CASSFGQGYNSPLHF
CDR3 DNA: TGCGCCAGCAGCTTCGGACAGGGGTATAATTCACCCCTCCACTTT

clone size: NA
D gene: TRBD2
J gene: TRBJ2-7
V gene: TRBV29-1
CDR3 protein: CSVGGLAVYEQYF
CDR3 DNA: TGCAGCGTTGGAGGCCTAGCGGTCTACGAGCAGTACTTC